A selection of T cell receptor beta chains follows, all from one sample in a study of patients and donors after allogeneic stem cell transplantation. MiXCR, run by TCRdb on the RT-PCR reads, gives a single entry per CDR3 protein. The table lists 920,000 or so distinct CDR3 sequences, 18% of them singletons, with roughly 6.4% in the top ten. The sample consisted of blood, either unsorted or a sorted T cell fraction (not recorded which). The receptors shown here come from a human donor who was either an allogeneic HSCT recipient or a stem cell or donor lymphocyte infusion donor (not recorded which). It is not recorded whose cells these are; they may come from a transplant donor. Each CDR3 is given with its conserved first and last residue. A D gene is named only where the DNA matches it firmly. Clone sizes are given selectively: once, few, many, or a class where the clone is expanded.

J gene: TRBJ1-4
D gene: .
V gene: TRBV7-2
clone size: .
CDR3 DNA: TGTGCCAGCAGCTCCTTAGGAACTGAAAAACTGTTTTTT
CDR3 protein: CASSSLGTEKLFF

J gene: TRBJ1-3
D gene: .
V gene: TRBV3-1
clone size: .
CDR3 DNA: TGTGCCAGCAGCCAAGCGGGTCTGAGAACAAAAGCCCTAAACACCATATATTTT
CDR3 protein: CASSQAGLRTKALNTIYF

J gene: TRBJ2-1
D gene: .
V gene: TRBV6-2/TRBV6-3
clone size: few
CDR3 DNA: TGTGCCACCGCGGGGACCTCCTACAATGAGCAGTTCTTC
CDR3 protein: CATAGTSYNEQFF

J gene: TRBJ1-1
D gene: .
V gene: TRBV6-1
clone size: few
CDR3 DNA: TGTGCCAGCAGACCCCGGGACCAAAGAAGGAACACTGAAGCTTTCTTT
CDR3 protein: CASRPRDQRRNTEAFF

J gene: TRBJ1-4
D gene: TRBD1
V gene: TRBV4-3
clone size: many
CDR3 DNA: TGCGCCAGCAGCCCATGGGGACAGGGACCTGAAAAACTGTTTTTT
CDR3 protein: CASSPWGQGPEKLFF

J gene: TRBJ2-1
D gene: .
V gene: TRBV20-1
clone size: .
CDR3 DNA: TGCAGTGCAGGGGCTTCGGGGGGCCCCTACAATGAGCAGTTCTTC
CDR3 protein: CSAGASGGPYNEQFF

J gene: TRBJ1-2
D gene: TRBD1
V gene: TRBV20-1
clone size: few
CDR3 DNA: TGCAGCCTCCTGGACAGGGTGGACTATGGCTACACCTTC
CDR3 protein: CSLLDRVDYGYTF

J gene: TRBJ2-5
D gene: TRBD1
V gene: TRBV6-5
clone size: .
CDR3 DNA: TGTGCCAGCAGTTACCCGGGACAGGGAGGCGAGACCCAGTACTTC
CDR3 protein: CASSYPGQGGETQYF

J gene: TRBJ1-5
D gene: .
V gene: TRBV29-1
clone size: few
CDR3 DNA: TGCAGCGTTGAAGAACTACAGGCAAACAATCAGCCCCAGCATTTT
CDR3 protein: CSVEELQANNQPQHF

J gene: TRBJ1-1
D gene: .
V gene: TRBV4-2
clone size: .
CDR3 DNA: TGTGCCAGCAGCCCATCATCAGGGGCCCTGAGCTCCGAAGCTTTCTTT
CDR3 protein: CASSPSSGALSSEAFF

J gene: TRBJ1-4
D gene: .
V gene: TRBV12-3/TRBV12-4
clone size: few
CDR3 DNA: TGTGCCAGCAGCACAACATCACTGGCCCCAGGGCTGTTTTTT
CDR3 protein: CASSTTSLAPGLFF

J gene: TRBJ1-2
D gene: TRBD1
V gene: TRBV6-5
clone size: few
CDR3 DNA: TGTGCCAGCAGTTTCCCCGGTTTGGGGACAGGGATTCATGGCTACACCTTC
CDR3 protein: CASSFPGLGTGIHGYTF

J gene: TRBJ2-7
D gene: .
V gene: TRBV28
clone size: .
CDR3 DNA: TGTGCCAGCAGAATGGAGACAGAGCAGTACTTC
CDR3 protein: CASRMETEQYF

J gene: TRBJ1-1
D gene: TRBD1
V gene: TRBV7-3
clone size: .
CDR3 DNA: TGTGCCAGCAGCTTAACATCGGACAGGGTCGGTGAAGCTTTCTTT
CDR3 protein: CASSLTSDRVGEAFF

J gene: TRBJ2-1
D gene: TRBD1
V gene: TRBV5-1
clone size: few
CDR3 DNA: TGCGCCAGCAGCTTGAGGGACAGGGAACTGAATGAGCAGTTCTTC
CDR3 protein: CASSLRDRELNEQFF

J gene: TRBJ2-1
D gene: TRBD2
V gene: TRBV4-2
clone size: .
CDR3 DNA: TGTGCCAGCAGCTTAGAGGAACTAGCGGATTACAATGAGCAGTTCTTC
CDR3 protein: CASSLEELADYNEQFF

J gene: TRBJ2-5
D gene: .
V gene: TRBV12-5
clone size: few
CDR3 DNA: TGTGCTAGTGGTTTAAAAGTGTTAGAGACCCAGTACTTC
CDR3 protein: CASGLKVLETQYF

J gene: TRBJ1-4
D gene: .
V gene: TRBV6-2/TRBV6-3
clone size: .
CDR3 DNA: TGTGCCAGCAGGAAGCCCGGACAGACGATCAATGAAAAACTGTTTTTT
CDR3 protein: CASRKPGQTINEKLFF

J gene: TRBJ1-1
D gene: .
V gene: TRBV20-1
clone size: few
CDR3 DNA: TGCAGTGCTCGGGACCCCAAGGGGCTGAACACTGAAGCTTTCTTT
CDR3 protein: CSARDPKGLNTEAFF

J gene: TRBJ1-1
D gene: .
V gene: TRBV30
clone size: few
CDR3 DNA: TGTGCCTGGAGTGGACGGACTGAAGCTTTCTTT
CDR3 protein: CAWSGRTEAFF

J gene: TRBJ1-5
D gene: .
V gene: TRBV7-6
clone size: .
CDR3 DNA: TGTGCCAGCAGCGCAGCCCAGTGGAACCTAACTCAGCCCCAGCATTTT
CDR3 protein: CASSAAQWNLTQPQHF

J gene: TRBJ2-5
D gene: TRBD1
V gene: TRBV5-5
clone size: few
CDR3 DNA: TGTGCCAGCAGCTTGACCGAAAACAGGGGGCGAGAGACCCAGTACTTC
CDR3 protein: CASSLTENRGRETQYF

J gene: TRBJ2-3
D gene: .
V gene: TRBV6-1
clone size: .
CDR3 DNA: TGTCTAAGTAGCAGGGGAACCACAGATACGCAGTATTTT
CDR3 protein: CLSSRGTTDTQYF

J gene: TRBJ1-1
D gene: TRBD1
V gene: TRBV3-1
clone size: .
CDR3 DNA: TGTGCCAGCAGCCAACTTGACAGGGGTTCTTGGTTCTCTGAAGCTTTCTTT
CDR3 protein: CASSQLDRGSWFSEAFF

J gene: TRBJ2-7
D gene: TRBD1
V gene: TRBV20-1
clone size: .
CDR3 DNA: TGCAGTGCTAAGCCGGGACAGGGAAGACGCTACGAGCAGTACTTC
CDR3 protein: CSAKPGQGRRYEQYF